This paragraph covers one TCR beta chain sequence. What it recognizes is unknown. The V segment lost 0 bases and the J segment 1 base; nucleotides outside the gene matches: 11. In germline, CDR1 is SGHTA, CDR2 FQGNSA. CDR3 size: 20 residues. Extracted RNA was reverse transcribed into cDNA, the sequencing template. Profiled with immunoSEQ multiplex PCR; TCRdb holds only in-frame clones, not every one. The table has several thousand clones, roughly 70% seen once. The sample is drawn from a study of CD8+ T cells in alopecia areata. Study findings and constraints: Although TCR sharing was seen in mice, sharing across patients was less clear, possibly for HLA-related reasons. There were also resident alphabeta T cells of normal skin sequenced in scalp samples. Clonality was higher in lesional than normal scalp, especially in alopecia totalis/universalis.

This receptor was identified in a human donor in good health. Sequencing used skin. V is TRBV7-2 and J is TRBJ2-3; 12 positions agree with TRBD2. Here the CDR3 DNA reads TGTGCCAGCAGCTTAGCGATAAGGCTAGCGGGGGGGCGGGGCACAGATACGCAGTATTTT. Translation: CASSLAIRLAGGRGTDTQYF.